Presented here are 32 T cell receptor beta chains from one specimen sequenced in a study of CD8+ T cells in alopecia areata. In each case, RNA was isolated and then reverse transcribed into cDNA as the sequencing template. TCRdb's copy holds only in-frame clones and misses some; the assay was immunoSEQ multiplex PCR. In the table there are 80,000 to 95,000 clones, 44% of which are singletons. Treatment denoted: oral pan-JAK inhibitor, 5-10 mg twice daily. The sequenced sample was CD8+ T cells sorted from blood, obtained at week 24, from a patient treated with tofacitinib. The receptors come from a human donor with alopecia areata.

This chain connects TRBV9 to TRBJ2-7; 8 bases map to TRBD2. Germline CDR1 reads SGDLS; CDR2 reads YYNGEE. After removal of 4 bases from V and 3 bases from J, the junction contained 6 bases not matched to a gene. This CDR3 comprises 14 residues. In DNA form, the CDR3 reads TGTGCCAGCAGCTCCAGCGGGAGTGTCTACGAGCAGTACTTC. It codes for CASSSSGSVYEQYF. Looking up the rest from reference TRBV9 and TRBJ2-7 gives the full variable domain: DSGVTQTPKHLITATGQRVTLRCSPRSGDLSVYWYQQSLDQGLQFLIQYYNGEERAKGNILERFSAQQFPDLHSELNLSSLELGDSALYFCASSSSGSVYEQYFGPGTRLTVT.

The count of this clone is one. The gene calls are TRBV7-9 and TRBJ2-5; TRBD2 is a possible D gene (5 bases). This CDR3 region has 15 residues. With 3 bases removed from V and 0 bases from J, the gap between germline ends came to 11 bases. Germline CDR1 reads SEHNR; CDR2 reads FQNEAQ (reference sequence). The CDR3 coding sequence is TGTGCCAGCAGCTTCACCGGACTGAACCAAGAGACCCAGTACTTC. Protein product: CASSFTGLNQETQYF.

This clone occurred a few times. V gene TRBV11-2 combines with J gene TRBJ2-1; tentatively, D is TRBD2 (6 bases). Germline V CDR1 and CDR2: SGHAT, FQNNGV. V dropped 5 bases and J dropped 2 bases, with 19 bases sitting between them. The CDR3 consists of 17 residues. The CDR3: CASSRGRIGITYNEQFF. The DNA of the CDR3 is TGTGCCAGCAGCCGGGGGAGGATCGGTATTACCTACAATGAGCAGTTCTTC.

The J gene is TRBJ2-2, the V gene TRBV28, with D perhaps matching TRBD2 (5 bases). In germline, CDR1 is MDHEN, CDR2 SYDVKM. Trimming left V 7 bases short and J 1 base short, with 10 bases between. The CDR3 length is 14 residues. CDR3 residues: CASTAGRNTGELFF. The CDR3 nucleotides are TGTGCCAGCACTGCGGGCCGGAACACCGGGGAGCTGTTTTTT.

V usage is TRBV13 and J usage is TRBJ2-7; no reliable D call. Trimming stripped 1 base from V and 6 bases from J, with 4 bases between. CDR1 PRHDT and CDR2 FYEKMQ come from the germline V gene (reference sequence). CDR3 length: 11 residues. The CDR3 DNA sequence: TGTGCCAGCAGCTTAGAAGGCGAGCAGTACTTC. Translated, it gives CASSLEGEQYF.

This clone was seen a handful of times. The chain combines TRBV14 with TRBJ2-7, with 9 bases fitting TRBD2. Germline V CDR1 and CDR2: SGHDN, FVKESK. The J segment lost 7 bases and the V segment lost 4 bases, leaving 11 bases of the junction unmatched. The CDR3 spans 15 residues. In nucleotides, the CDR3 is TGTGCCAGCAGCCCCAAGGGCGGGAGGGCCAAGGAGCAGTACTTC. Amino acids: CASSPKGGRAKEQYF.

The chain combines TRBV7-9 with TRBJ2-7; 11 bases agree with TRBD2. The germline V gene encodes CDR1 SEHNR and CDR2 FQNEAQ (reference sequence). The CDR3 runs 15 residues. V was pared by 3 bases and J by 7 bases, with 8 bases of the junction left unmatched. In DNA form, the CDR3 reads TGTGCCAGCAGCTTGGAAACTAGCGGGAGCGGGGAGCAGTACTTC. This translates into CASSLETSGSGEQYF. Full variable domain (rest looked up from reference TRBV7-9 and TRBJ2-7): DTGVSQNPRHKITKRGQNVTFRCDPISEHNRLYWYRQTLGQGPEFLTYFQNEAQLEKSRLLSDRFSAERPKGSFSTLEIQRTEQGDSAMYLCASSLETSGSGEQYFGPGTRLTVT.

The rearrangement links TRBV5-1 to TRBJ2-1; D gene unclear. This CDR3 comprises 12 residues. Germline V gene data show CDR1 as SGHRS and CDR2 as YFSETQ. The V and J ends lost 5 bases and 1 base respectively, with 4 bases between them. CDR3 protein: CASRVSYNEQFF. The CDR3 DNA reads as TGCGCCAGCAGGGTTTCCTACAATGAGCAGTTCTTC.

The chain joins TRBV2 to TRBJ1-2; no definite D call. The germline CDR1 and CDR2 sequences are SNHLY and FYNNEI. CDR3 length: 13 amino acids. V gave up 8 bases and J gave up 5 bases, with 15 bases separating them. CDR3 region: CASPTLEGYGYTF. CDR3 coding DNA: TGTGCCAGCCCGACCCTGGAGGGTTATGGCTACACCTTC. Drawing the rest from reference TRBV2 and TRBJ1-2, the complete variable domain is EPEVTQTPSHQVTQMGQEVILRCVPISNHLYFYWYRQILGQKVEFLVSFYNNEISEKSEIFDDQFSVERPDGSNFTLKIRSTKLEDSAMYFCASPTLEGYGYTFGSGTRLTVV.

This chain connects TRBV30 to TRBJ1-1; weak D call: TRBD1 (6 bases). The CDR3 is 11 residues long. The V end was cut by 2 bases, the J end by 11 bases, with 12 bases between. CDR1 and CDR2 from the germline V gene are GTSNPN and SVGIG (reference sequence). CDR3 in DNA: TGTGCCTGGAGTCTTGACAGGTCTGCTTTCTTT. This codes for CAWSLDRSAFF.

Ten or more counts support this clone. The V gene is TRBV4-1, the J gene TRBJ1-5, with D perhaps TRBD1 (6 bases). The CDR3 contains 15 residues. The germline V and J ends were trimmed by 3 bases and 3 bases, with 12 bases remaining between them. Germline CDR1 is MGHRA and CDR2 is YSYEKL. The DNA for the CDR3 is TGCGCCAGCAGCCAGGAACAGGGCCCCAATCAGCCCCAGCATTTT. Translating it yields CASSQEQGPNQPQHF.

This chain joins TRBV6-1 and TRBJ2-2; no reliable D call. V lost 3 bases and J lost 6, with 8 bases in between. The CDR3 has 13 amino acids. Looked up from germline, CDR1 is MNHNS and CDR2 is SASEGT. CDR3 in DNA: TGTGCCAGCAGTGAGCCTCGCCCCGGGGAGCTGTTTTTT. It encodes CASSEPRPGELFF.

In its sample, this clone was seen a few times. The chain joins TRBV29-1 to TRBJ2-5; the match to TRBD2 covers 14 bases. The CDR3 runs to 16 residues. Germline V gives CDR1 SQVTM, CDR2 ANQGSEA. The trim removed 7 bases at V and 5 bases at J, leaving 12 bases unmatched. In DNA, the CDR3 is TGCAGCGCAAGACTAGCGGGAGGGCCTTCGGCGGAGACCCAGTACTTC. Its translation is CSARLAGGPSAETQYF.

As DNA, the CDR3 is TGTGCCAGCAGCTCCCCCAATGAACAGGGTAGGAAGACCCAGTACTTC. Protein product: CASSSPNEQGRKTQYF. The chain recombines TRBV7-6 with TRBJ2-5; D might be TRBD1 (6 bases). Germline V gene lookup returns CDR1 SGHVS and CDR2 FNYEAQ. The CDR3 sequence is 16 residues long. V was clipped by 4 bases and J by 6 bases, with 21 bases between them.

This clone is a singleton in its sample. The chain uses TRBV5-6 and TRBJ2-1; TRBD2 might be the D (6 bases). Germline CDR1 SGHDT, CDR2 YYEEEE. Trimming stripped 3 bases from V and 7 bases from J, with 11 bases between. There are 13 residues in the CDR3. CDR3 residues: CASSSGTLNEQFF. In DNA, the CDR3 is TGTGCCAGCAGCTCCGGGACTCTTAATGAGCAGTTCTTC.

The CDR3 nucleotides are TGCAGCGTTGAATTGGGCCAGGGCTACGAGCAGTACTTC. Translation gives CSVELGQGYEQYF. The gene calls are TRBV29-1 and TRBJ2-7; D perhaps matches TRBD1 (5 bases). From germline, CDR1 is SQVTM and CDR2 ANQGSEA. This CDR3 is 13 amino acids long. Trimming shortened V by 2 bases and J by 3 bases, and 11 bases separated the two germline ends.

This chain links TRBV14 with TRBJ2-1; no reliable D call. V lost 0 bases to trimming and J lost 8 bases, with 5 bases between them. This CDR3 comprises 12 residues. CDR1 is SGHDN and CDR2 is FVKESK in the germline V gene. Here the CDR3 reads CASSQDEHEQFF. The CDR3 coding sequence is TGTGCCAGCAGCCAAGATGAGCATGAGCAGTTCTTC.

The chain carries TRBV30 and TRBJ2-1; D is possibly TRBD1 (6 bases). The germline CDR1 and CDR2 sequences are GTSNPN and SVGIG (reference sequence). This CDR3 region has 11 residues. Trimming pared 3 bases from V and 7 bases from J, leaving 7 bases between. The CDR3 reads CAWSGTNEQFF. For the CDR3, the DNA is TGTGCCTGGAGCGGGACAAATGAGCAGTTCTTC. Based on the CDR3 plus reference TRBV30 and TRBJ2-1, the full variable domain is SQTIHQWPATLVQPVGSPLSLECTVEGTSNPNLYWYRQAAGRGLQLLFYSVGIGQISSEVPQNLSASRPQDRQFILSSKKLLLSDSGFYLCAWSGTNEQFFGPGTRLTVL.

This clone has a single count. The chain links TRBV6-5 to TRBJ2-3, with unresolved D. CDR1 and CDR2 from the germline V gene are MNHEY and SVGAGI. V lost 4 bases to trimming and J lost 0 bases, with 8 bases between them. This CDR3 has 14 amino acids. The CDR3 loop reads CASSSPSSTDTQYF. In nucleotides, the CDR3 is TGTGCCAGCAGTTCACCCTCGAGCACAGATACGCAGTATTTT.

In this sample, this clone turned up a few times. The gene calls are TRBV21-1 and TRBJ1-5; TRBD1 is the table's D call and was not checked against the DNA. TRBV21-1 is assigned pseudogene status. The CDR3 totals 22 residues. The CDR3 DNA is TGTGCCACCAAGCTGGGGGACAGGGGTGTTCCAGAACGCGATTATAGCAATCAGCCCCAGCATTTT. Translated: CATKLGDRGVPERDYSNQPQHF.

The chain employs TRBV9 and TRBJ2-7; D is unresolved. Germline assignment: CDR1 SGDLS and CDR2 YYNGEE. This CDR3 has 13 residues. The V end lost 0 bases, the J end lost 6 bases, and 10 bases lay between the germline ends. In DNA, the CDR3 is TGTGCCAGCAGCGTAGCAGTGTTAAGCGAGCAGTACTTC. Protein: CASSVAVLSEQYF.

This sequence joins TRBV29-1 and TRBJ2-5, with 9 bases fitting TRBD1. CDR3 length equals 17 residues. Germline V CDR1 and CDR2: SQVTM, ANQGSEA. V lost 6 bases, J lost 3 bases, and 17 bases stayed unmatched. The CDR3 DNA reads as TGCAGCGTCCAGACAGGGGGGGGAACGGGCGTAGAAGAGACCCAGTACTTC. As protein: CSVQTGGGTGVEETQYF.

The table lists this clone with a few counts. The rearrangement links TRBV6-5 to TRBJ2-3, with a weak D call TRBD2 (6 bases). The CDR3 contains 14 residues. V was trimmed by 2 bases and J by 5 bases, leaving 11 bases between them. Looked up from germline, CDR1 is MNHEY and CDR2 is SVGAGI. Here the CDR3 reads CASSYGGQRDTQYF. The CDR3 DNA is TGTGCCAGCAGTTACGGAGGGCAGAGAGATACGCAGTATTTT.

This clone was detected only a few times. The rearrangement links TRBV18 to TRBJ2-7, with 7 bases lining up with TRBD1. CDR1 and CDR2 (germline): KGHSH, LQKENI. The CDR3 consists of 14 residues. V lost 4 bases, J lost 0 bases, and 3 bases stayed unmatched. CDR3 protein: CASSLGQVSYEQYF. The CDR3, as DNA: TGTGCCAGCTCACTCGGACAGGTCTCCTACGAGCAGTACTTC.

The rearrangement joins TRBV27 to TRBJ1-2; 10 nucleotides agree with TRBD1. The CDR3 spans 14 residues. The V segment lost 4 bases and the J segment 5 bases; nucleotides outside the gene matches: 4. Germline CDR1 reads MNHEY; CDR2 reads SMNVEV (reference sequence). The CDR3, as DNA: TGTGCCAGCAGTTCGACAGGGGGCGATTATGGCTACACCTTC. Its translation is CASSSTGGDYGYTF.

The chain links TRBV29-1 to TRBJ2-2, with TRBD2 as a possible D gene (5 bases). The CDR3 totals 13 residues. V lost 8 bases, J lost 1 base, and 11 bases lay in between. CDR1 is SQVTM and CDR2 is ANQGSEA in the germline V gene. The CDR3 reads CSSRGQNTGELFF. The DNA of the CDR3 is TGCAGCTCTAGAGGGCAGAACACCGGGGAGCTGTTTTTT.

V gene TRBV28 combines with J gene TRBJ2-7; D tentatively fits TRBD1 or TRBD2 (5 bases each). The V gene lost 8 bases and the J gene lost 7 bases, with 15 bases spanning the gap. Germline V lookup: CDR1 MDHEN, CDR2 SYDVKM. This CDR3 is built from 12 residues. The CDR3 nucleotides read TGTGCCAGCTACGGGGCAGGAAGAGAGCAGTACTTC. Its translation: CASYGAGREQYF. The whole variable domain, filled in from reference TRBV28 and TRBJ2-7, reads DVKVTQSSRYLVKRTGEKVFLECVQDMDHENMFWYRQDPGLGLRLIYFSYDVKMKEKGDIPEGYSVSREKKERFSLILESASTNQTSMYLCASYGAGREQYFGPGTRLTVT.

The chain recombines TRBV9 with TRBJ2-3, with 9 nucleotides matching TRBD2. Germline values: CDR1 SGDLS, CDR2 YYNGEE. The CDR3 totals 16 residues. With 4 bases clipped from V and 5 bases from J, the junction kept 11 bases outside the gene matches. As DNA, the CDR3 is TGTGCCAGCAGCCCCCGATTAGCGGGAGCGTTAGATACGCAGTATTTT. Translation: CASSPRLAGALDTQYF.

This clone was seen a handful of times. Other DNA variants within this sample encode the same CDR3. The chain couples TRBV27 to TRBJ2-7, with 9 positions matching TRBD1. Germline CDR1 and CDR2: MNHEY and SMNVEV (reference sequence). Trimming cost V 3 bases and J 3 bases; bases outside gene matches: 6. The CDR3 runs to 15 residues. Here the CDR3 DNA reads TGTGCCAGCAGTTTTCCGGGACAGGGCCTCTACGAGCAGTACTTC. Protein sequence: CASSFPGQGLYEQYF.

This clone was found a few times. The chain has TRBV29-1 and TRBJ2-1; D gene ambiguous. This CDR3 has 14 residues. Germline loops: CDR1 SQVTM, CDR2 ANQGSEA. V was trimmed by 8 bases and J by 0 bases, leaving 14 bases between them. CDR3: CSSFGPSSYNEQFF. The CDR3 nucleotides are TGCAGCTCCTTTGGCCCCAGCTCCTACAATGAGCAGTTCTTC.

The chain couples TRBV9 to TRBJ1-1; no clear D gene. The germline V gene encodes CDR1 SGDLS and CDR2 YYNGEE. The CDR3 runs 13 residues. V lost 3 bases to trimming and J lost 4 bases, with 10 bases between them. The CDR3 is CASSDATGTEAFF. CDR3 DNA: TGTGCCAGCAGCGACGCCACGGGCACTGAAGCTTTCTTT.

In DNA form, the CDR3 reads TGCAGCGTTCGGGGGAGGGGAGGCACAGATACGCAGTATTTT. Protein product: CSVRGRGGTDTQYF. This rearrangement joins TRBV29-1 to TRBJ2-3, with TRBD2 matching 7 bases. This CDR3 is 14 amino acids long. Germline V gene sequence: CDR1 SQVTM, CDR2 ANQGSEA. J gave up 1 base and V 5 bases, and 6 bases lay outside the gene matches.